This paragraph covers one T cell receptor (beta chain) sequence. This entry belongs to a study of blood T cell repertoires in COVID-19. Across the study: Acute and convalescent COVID-19 samples came from the United States, Italy and Spain. T cells, B-cell-depleted T cells, or PBMCs supplied cDNA or gDNA.

Profiled with immunoSEQ multiplex PCR; TCRdb holds only in-frame clones, not every one. The sample lists tens of thousands of clones; 75% to 90% were seen once. This CDR3 has 14 amino acids. Trimming at V came to 1 base and at J to 9 bases, leaving 1 base not matched to a gene. The germline CDR1 and CDR2 sequences are SNHLY and FYNNEI. The sample was peripheral blood. This receptor was taken from a woman older than 75 with active or convalescent COVID-19. The V and J genes are TRBV2 and TRBJ1-6; TRBD1 agrees at 9 bases. CDR3 nucleotide sequence: TGTGCCAGCAGTGAAGGGACAGGGGTTTCACCCCTCCACTTT. This encodes CASSEGTGVSPLHF.